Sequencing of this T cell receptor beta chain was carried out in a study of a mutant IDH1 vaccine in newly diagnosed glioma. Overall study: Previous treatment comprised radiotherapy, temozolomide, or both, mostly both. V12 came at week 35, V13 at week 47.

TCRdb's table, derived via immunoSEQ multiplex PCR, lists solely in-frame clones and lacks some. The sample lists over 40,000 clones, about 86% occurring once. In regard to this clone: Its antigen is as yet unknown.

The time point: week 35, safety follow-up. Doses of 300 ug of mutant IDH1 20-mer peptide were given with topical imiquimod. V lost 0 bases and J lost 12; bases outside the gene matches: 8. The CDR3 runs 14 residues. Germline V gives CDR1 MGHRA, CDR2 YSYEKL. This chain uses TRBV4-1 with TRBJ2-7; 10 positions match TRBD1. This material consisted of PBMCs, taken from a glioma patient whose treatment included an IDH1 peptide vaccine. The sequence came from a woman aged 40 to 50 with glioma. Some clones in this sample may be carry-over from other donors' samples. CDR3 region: CASSQDGTGAERYF. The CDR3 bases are TGCGCCAGCAGCCAAGACGGGACAGGGGCAGAAAGGTACTTC.